One sample yielded the 30 T cell receptor beta chains listed below, sequenced in a study of prognosis after radiotherapy for stage I lung cancer. The TCR beta CDR3 region was amplified from genomic DNA, with two rounds of multiplex PCR being used for the amplification. It was primers specific to each TRBV and TRBJ gene that first-round PCR used. TCRdb re-analysed the multiplex PCR reads in MiXCR, keeping a single row per CDR3 protein. This table has about 14,000 distinct CDR3 sequences, 50% appearing once. The sequences come from PBMCs, collected before or after stereotactic body radiation therapy (not recorded which). These TCRs come from a donor of 50 years or more with non-small cell lung cancer.

The rearrangement joins TRBV6-2 or TRBV6-3 to TRBJ1-5; D not resolved. Per germline, CDR1 MNHEY and CDR2 SVGEGT. Between the trimmed V and J ends, which lost 6 bases and 0 bases, there was a span of 27 bases. This CDR3 spans 20 amino acids. The CDR3 DNA follows: TGTGCCAGCAGCCCCTCTTATTACCATCCAGCCCTGTCTAGCAATCAGCCCCAGCATTTT. Translating gives CASSPSYYHPALSSNQPQHF.

About this clonotype itself: This sequence is one base from a far larger clone and is likely a read error. The chain joins TRBV6-1 to TRBJ2-6; TRBD1 is a possible D gene (5 bases). This CDR3 region has 16 residues. Germline CDR1 MNHNS, CDR2 SASEGT. DNA for the CDR3: TGTGCCATCAGTGCGACAGTCCCCTCTGGGGCCAACGTCCTGACTTTC. Its translation is CAISATVPSGANVLTF.

The chain combines TRBV28 with TRBJ2-1, with D possibly matching TRBD2 (5 bases). V shed 6 bases and J shed 4 bases, with 19 bases lying between them. Germline V gives CDR1 MDHEN, CDR2 SYDVKM. There are 16 residues in the CDR3. The CDR3 bases are TGTGCCAGCAGACACCCCACTGGCGGGCATTACAATGAGCAGTTCTTC. As protein: CASRHPTGGHYNEQFF.

This clonotype was detected ten times or more. V is TRBV30 and J is TRBJ2-7; the D is unclear. The CDR3 runs to 14 residues. The V and J ends lost 7 bases and 0 bases respectively, with 16 bases between them. Germline CDR1 is GTSNPN and CDR2 is SVGIG (reference sequence). The CDR3 reads CAYSGGVSSYEQYF. For the CDR3, the DNA is TGTGCCTATTCGGGTGGAGTATCCTCCTACGAGCAGTACTTC.

The chain has TRBV10-3 and TRBJ2-3; possibly TRBD1 or TRBD2 for D (7 bases each). Trimming cost V 2 bases and J 2 bases, with 17 bases left between them. This CDR3 is built from 17 residues. The germline V gene has CDR1 ENHRY and CDR2 SYGVKD. DNA of the CDR3: TGTGCCATCAGTGAGGACTTCAGGGGGGGGGTCACAGATACGCAGTATTTT. Translating gives CAISEDFRGGVTDTQYF.

This clonotype was seen many times. The genes are TRBV6-1 and TRBJ2-1; 8 nucleotides line up with TRBD2. Trimming took 0 bases from V and 12 from J; bases not matched to a gene: 4. The V gene's germline CDR1 is MNHNS and CDR2 SASEGT. The CDR3 extends over 13 amino acids. CDR3 in amino acids: CASSEASGTGQFF. The CDR3 DNA reads TGTGCCAGCAGTGAAGCTAGCGGGACGGGGCAGTTCTTC.

This clonotype came up many times. The rearrangement joins TRBV20-1 to TRBJ2-7; D may be TRBD1 (6 bases). Germline V CDR1 and CDR2: DFQATT, SNEGSKA (reference sequence). The ends were cut back, 3 bases at V and 3 bases at J, with 15 bases in the middle. The CDR3 has 14 residues. The CDR3 DNA is TGCAGTGCTAGCCGACCGGGACAAAGCTACGAGCAGTACTTC. It translates to CSASRPGQSYEQYF.

This clonotype was found many times. The chain employs TRBV10-3 and TRBJ2-5; the D is unclear. CDR1 and CDR2 from the germline V gene are ENHRY and SYGVKD. Between the trimmed V and J ends, which lost 2 bases and 5 bases, there was a span of 9 bases. The CDR3 has 13 residues. Here the CDR3 reads CAISEVKRETQYF. The DNA of the CDR3 is TGTGCCATCAGTGAGGTAAAACGGGAGACCCAGTACTTC.

This clonotype came up a few times. The rearrangement joins TRBV4-1 to TRBJ2-7; D unresolved. In germline, CDR1 is MGHRA, CDR2 YSYEKL. The V end lost 1 base, the J end lost 3 bases, and 16 bases lay between the germline ends. The CDR3 length is 16 residues. CDR3 in DNA: TGCGCCAGCAGCCAAGGTATTTTGATGGGGTTCTACGAGCAGTACTTC. Encoded protein: CASSQGILMGFYEQYF.

In the case of this clonotype: Given a far larger clone just one base away, this is likely a sequencing read error. The chain uses TRBV6-4 and TRBJ2-7; 8 bases line up with TRBD2. This CDR3 spans 18 amino acids. Germline V lookup: CDR1 MRHNA, CDR2 SNTAGT. J gave up 7 bases and V 6 bases, and 23 bases lay outside the gene matches. The CDR3 nucleotides read TGTGCCAGCAGGAGGTCTCGCGGGGGGCCCCCCCCCGGAGAAGAGCAGTACTTC. Translating it yields CASRRSRGGPPPGEEQYF.

This clonotype was observed many times. The J gene is TRBJ2-1, the V gene TRBV20-1; 7 bases line up with TRBD2. The CDR3 spans 14 residues. After removal of 1 base from V and 4 bases from J, the junction contained 4 bases not matched to a gene. The germline V gene encodes CDR1 DFQATT and CDR2 SNEGSKA (reference sequence). Written as DNA, the CDR3 is TGCAGTGCTAGAGCGGCTAGCGGATACAATGAGCAGTTCTTC. This translates into CSARAASGYNEQFF.

In regard to this clonotype: This probably arose from a read error, given a far larger clone one base away. V is TRBV6-9 and J is TRBJ1-6; D perhaps matches TRBD1 (5 bases). The CDR3 covers 15 residues. Per the germline V gene, CDR1 is MNHGY and CDR2 is SVAAGI. V lost 7 bases and J lost 7, with 17 bases in between. The CDR3 DNA reads as TGTGCCAGCACCCTGGACACATCAGGCAATTCACCCCTCCACTTT. Its translation is CASTLDTSGNSPLHF.

CDR3 bases: TGCGCCAGCAGCTTCGGACTAAGGGCCGGGGAGCTGTTTTTT. Its protein product is CASSFGLRAGELFF. J is TRBJ2-2 and V is TRBV5-1; D might be TRBD2 (6 bases). Trimming removed 2 bases at V and 6 bases at J, with 11 bases between. The germline CDR1 and CDR2 sequences are SGHRS and YFSETQ. The CDR3 has 14 residues.

This clonotype was detected many times. Here the CDR3 reads CASGGGTQETQYF. The CDR3 DNA sequence: TGTGCCAGCGGAGGGGGAACCCAAGAGACCCAGTACTTC. The chain couples TRBV6-1 to TRBJ2-5; D tentatively reads TRBD1 or TRBD2 (6 bases each). Germline CDR1 MNHNS, CDR2 SASEGT. Trimming left V 8 bases short and J 1 base short, with 11 bases between. CDR3 length equals 13 residues.

Ten or more counts support this clonotype. The chain joins TRBV7-9 to TRBJ2-3, with 9 positions matching TRBD1. J lost 0 bases, V lost 5 bases, and 6 bases had no gene match. Germline V gene sequence: CDR1 SEHNR, CDR2 FQNEAQ (reference sequence). This CDR3 spans 16 amino acids. This CDR3 reads CASSDRDRDSTDTQYF. CDR3 sequence (DNA): TGTGCCAGCAGCGACCGGGACAGGGATAGCACAGATACGCAGTATTTT.

This clonotype is judged medium-sized. This rearrangement joins TRBV20-1 to TRBJ1-5; 7 bases fit TRBD1. V was pared by 6 bases and J by 6 bases, with 11 bases of the junction left unmatched. Germline V gives CDR1 DFQATT, CDR2 SNEGSKA (reference sequence). This CDR3 comprises 14 residues. The CDR3 region has the DNA TGCAGTGCCGGGATAGGGGGCGGCCCTCAGCCCCAGCATTTT. It codes for CSAGIGGGPQPQHF.

As concerns this clonotype: A read error likely explains this, since a far larger clone differs by one base. In DNA, the CDR3 is TGTGCCAGCAGTGAACGGGGAGGGGTCGAATGGAATGAGCAGTTCTTC. Translating gives CASSERGGVEWNEQFF. V is TRBV6-2 or TRBV6-3 and J is TRBJ2-5, with 7 bases identical to TRBD2. The end of the DNA fits TRBJ2-1 better, so the J call may be wrong. This CDR3 region has 16 residues. Germline V gene sequence: CDR1 MNHEY, CDR2 SVGEGT.

In its sample, this clonotype was seen many times. V and J are TRBV3-1 and TRBJ2-5; 8 bases fit TRBD1. The CDR3 loop spans 14 amino acids. The germline CDR1 and CDR2 sequences are LGHDT and YNNKEL (reference sequence). J lost 4 bases, V lost 4 bases, and 5 bases had no gene match. For the CDR3, the DNA is TGTGCCAGCAGCCCGACAGGGGTGAGAGAGACCCAGTACTTC. Translation gives CASSPTGVRETQYF.

As concerns this clonotype: A far larger clone differs by one base, so this is likely a read error. The genes are TRBV28 and TRBJ2-3; D may match TRBD1 or TRBD2 (5 bases each). Germline-derived CDR1 and CDR2 are MDHEN and SYDVKM. This CDR3 is built from 13 residues. In DNA form, the CDR3 reads TGTGCCAGCAGTTTACGGGGCGCAGATACGAAGTATTTT. Encoded protein: CASSLRGADTKYF.

This clonotype was picked up many times. The chain links TRBV5-1 to TRBJ1-1; TRBD1 agrees at 7 bases. V trimming: 0 bases; J trimming: 4 bases; junction bases outside the gene matches: 9. Germline CDR1 is SGHRS and CDR2 is YFSETQ. The CDR3 is made up of 16 amino acids. CDR3: CASSLVAQGGGTEAFF. Here the CDR3 DNA reads TGCGCCAGCAGCTTGGTAGCTCAGGGGGGAGGCACTGAAGCTTTCTTT.

V gene TRBV28 combines with J gene TRBJ2-7; 7 bases match TRBD1. This CDR3 has 16 amino acids. Trimming took 4 bases from V and 4 from J; bases not matched to a gene: 13. Germline CDR1 MDHEN, CDR2 SYDVKM. Here the CDR3 reads CASSSALRQGWYEQYF. For the CDR3, the DNA is TGTGCCAGCAGTTCCGCACTCCGACAGGGTTGGTACGAGCAGTACTTC.

This clonotype was picked up many times. V usage is TRBV4-1 and J usage is TRBJ2-7; perhaps TRBD1 as D (6 bases). The germline V gene encodes CDR1 MGHRA and CDR2 YSYEKL. Between the trimmed V and J ends, which lost 0 bases and 0 bases, there was a span of 9 bases. The CDR3 extends over 15 amino acids. The CDR3 loop reads CASSQEWTASYEQYF. The CDR3 nucleotides are TGCGCCAGCAGCCAAGAGTGGACAGCCTCCTACGAGCAGTACTTC.

A single count supports this clonotype. The chain joins TRBV5-1 to TRBJ1-5; D not resolved. The length of the CDR3 is 11 residues. From germline, CDR1 is SGHRS and CDR2 YFSETQ. Trimming removed 5 bases at V and 5 bases at J, with 5 bases between. The CDR3 protein is CASRFYQPQHF. The DNA of the CDR3 is TGCGCCAGCAGATTCTATCAGCCCCAGCATTTT.

This chain connects TRBV6-2 or TRBV6-3 to TRBJ2-7, with 8 positions matching TRBD1. V shed 6 bases and J 3 bases; nucleotides not matched to a gene: 13. The CDR3 totals 16 residues. From germline, CDR1 is MNHEY and CDR2 SVGEGT. CDR3 DNA sequence: TGTGCCAGCAGGTCAGGGAGACAGGGGATCGGCTACGAGCAGTACTTC. Its protein is CASRSGRQGIGYEQYF.

This clonotype was recorded once. This chain links TRBV6-2 or TRBV6-3 with TRBJ1-2; 7 bases are a match to TRBD1. Germline loops: CDR1 MNHEY, CDR2 SVGEGT. Trimming removed 6 bases from V and 4 bases from J; junction bases left unmatched: 11. The CDR3 consists of 15 residues. CDR3: CASRSGTAFGYGYTF. For the CDR3, the DNA is TGTGCCAGCAGGTCCGGGACAGCGTTTGGCTATGGCTACACCTTC.

This clonotype is medium-sized within its sample. The chain couples TRBV24-1 to TRBJ2-5; D ambiguous. The CDR3 covers 14 residues. CDR1 and CDR2 (germline): KGHDR, SFDVKD. Trimming removed 3 bases from V and 4 bases from J, with 11 bases in between. The CDR3 nucleotides are TGTGCCACCAGTGATCCCCTTGGAGCAGAGACCCAGTACTTC. It specifies CATSDPLGAETQYF.

This clonotype was found many times. The chain employs TRBV19 and TRBJ2-4; D not resolved. This CDR3 is built from 14 residues. Germline CDR1 LNHDA, CDR2 SQIVND (reference sequence). Deletions cut 7 bases from V and 4 bases from J, with 14 bases between. DNA of the CDR3: TGTGCCAGTAACCAGGACCCTGGGAAAAACATTCAGTACTTC. Protein: CASNQDPGKNIQYF.

J is TRBJ2-2 and V is TRBV6-1; tentative D call: TRBD2 (7 bases). The ends were cut back, 7 bases at V and 5 bases at J, with 17 bases in the middle. CDR3 length: 15 amino acids. Germline V gene sequence: CDR1 MNHNS, CDR2 SASEGT. In DNA, the CDR3 is TGTGCCAGCATCCTAGGACTAGACAGGACCGGGGAGCTGTTTTTT. Its translation: CASILGLDRTGELFF.

This clonotype has at least ten counts. The rearrangement joins TRBV7-9 to TRBJ2-1; 14 nucleotides align to TRBD2. With V trimmed by 2 bases and J by 9 bases, 9 bases remained unmatched. Looked up from germline, CDR1 is SEHNR and CDR2 is FQNEAQ (reference sequence). This CDR3 has 17 residues. CDR3 residues: CASSLFRTSGRLGEQFF. The CDR3 bases are TGTGCCAGCAGCTTATTTAGGACTAGCGGGAGGTTAGGTGAGCAGTTCTTC.

This clonotype has just one count. This is likely an artifact of a read error, given a far larger clone one base away. The V gene is TRBV7-9, the J gene TRBJ2-2; D may be TRBD2 (6 bases). V lost 5 bases and J 2 bases, leaving 18 bases between the germline ends. This CDR3 comprises 17 residues. CDR1 is SEHNR and CDR2 is FQNEAQ in the germline V gene (reference sequence). CDR3 sequence: CASSVPDMEGNTGELFF. The CDR3 nucleotides read TGTGCCAGCAGCGTGCCTGACATGGAGGGTAACACCGGGGAGCTGTTTTTT. Using reference TRBV7-9 and TRBJ2-2 for the parts outside the CDR3, the full variable domain is DTGVSQNPRHKITKRGQNVTFRCDPISEHNRLYWYRQTLGQGPEFLTYFQNEAQLEKSRLLSDRFSAERPKGSFSTLEIQRTEQGDSAMYLCASSVPDMEGNTGELFFGEGSRLTVL.